This T cell receptor (beta chain) was recovered during a study of T cell repertoires in cytomegalovirus infection. Looking at the study overall: CMV epitopes in the study were HLA-C-restricted (recently identified) and HLA-B-restricted (well studied).

TCRdb re-derived calls from the reads in MiXCR, one entry per CDR3 protein. The sample has fewer than 1,000,000 distinct CDR3 sequences, under 40% seen once; the top ten hold 13%. Comments on this clonotype: Its target is unknown.

The CDR3 is 15 residues long. Germline V CDR1 and CDR2: MGHRA, YSYEKL. Trimming removed 0 bases at V and 5 bases at J, with 13 bases between. The chain recombines TRBV4-1 with TRBJ1-2; D is unresolved. The sequence was obtained from a human donor in good health (CMV status not recorded). Some clones in this sample may be carry-over from other donors' samples. Material: cultured CD8+ T cells from PBMCs, obtained from culture after CMV antigen stimulation. The CDR3 sequence: CASSQELASPYGYTF. The CDR3 DNA reads as TGCGCCAGCAGCCAAGAACTCGCTAGTCCTTATGGCTACACCTTC.